These T cell receptor beta chains were read from a single sample in a study of T cell repertoires in cytomegalovirus infection. Each CDR3 protein gets one entry after TCRdb re-called the reads with MiXCR. The data contain 230,000 or so distinct CDR3 sequences, over 15% of them singletons. The specimen was CD8+ T cells from PBMCs. The receptors were gathered from a human donor in good health (CMV status not recorded). Some clones in this sample may be carry-over from other donors' samples. Both conserved end residues are trimmed from each CDR3.

V: TRBV10-3; J: TRBJ1-1; CDR3: AISEDPMNTEAF
V: TRBV29-1; J: TRBJ2-6; CDR3: SVEVEAATSGANVLT
V: TRBV13; J: TRBJ1-1; CDR3: ASSLDFGGREAF
V: TRBV14; J: TRBJ2-7; CDR3: ASSQGLGARYEQY
V: TRBV11-2; J: TRBJ2-7; CDR3: ASSLGVGLYEQY
V: TRBV29-1; J: TRBJ2-5; CDR3: SVEDQAPGGTLGTQY
V: TRBV20-1; J: TRBJ1-5; CDR3: SASPGDSNQPQH
V: TRBV15; J: TRBJ1-2; CDR3: ATSRDAVANYGYT
V: TRBV27; J: TRBJ1-1; CDR3: ASSPTGRTEAF
V: TRBV28; J: TRBJ1-6; CDR3: ASSPARDRGNSPLH
V: TRBV7-9; J: TRBJ1-2; CDR3: ASGQVYGYT
V: TRBV4-2; J: TRBJ2-1; CDR3: ASSQELGEQF
V: TRBV4-1; J: TRBJ2-6; CDR3: ASSPFFPVGGANVLT
V: TRBV28; J: TRBJ2-5; CDR3: ASSVAGERETQY
V: TRBV4-3; J: TRBJ1-1; CDR3: ASSQDPGGLGNTEAF
V: TRBV4-3; J: TRBJ1-1; CDR3: ASSQDLVTEAF
V: TRBV7-2; J: TRBJ1-2; CDR3: ASSLTGVVYGYT
V: TRBV7-9; J: TRBJ2-5; CDR3: ASSNAQETQY
V: TRBV7-2; J: TRBJ1-4; CDR3: ASSLVLGPPNEKLF
V: TRBV7-2; J: TRBJ2-2; CDR3: ASSPGPYTGELF
V: TRBV7-2; J: TRBJ1-2; CDR3: ASSLVSGAANYGYT
V: TRBV20-1; J: TRBJ2-7; CDR3: SARDRQGAGHEQY
V: TRBV7-2; J: TRBJ2-7; CDR3: AIERGPYEQY
V: TRBV7-2; J: TRBJ2-1; CDR3: ASSSLLAGSPRNEQF
V: TRBV20-1; J: TRBJ2-2; CDR3: SAPSSFDDSTGELF
V: TRBV7-9; J: TRBJ2-1; CDR3: ASSLRTGNLYNEQF
V: TRBV2; J: TRBJ2-4; CDR3: ASNGGLKNIQY
V: TRBV2; J: TRBJ2-2; CDR3: ASSDQSTGELF
V: TRBV27; J: TRBJ2-1; CDR3: ASSLGQGIGNEQF
V: TRBV6-5; J: TRBJ2-7; CDR3: ASSYSGYSGYEQY
V: TRBV19; J: TRBJ2-3; CDR3: ASSMTSSGTDTQY
V: TRBV27; J: TRBJ2-1; CDR3: ASSSLLAGGRYNEQF
V: TRBV19; J: TRBJ2-1; CDR3: ASSMGDLAPYNEQF
V: TRBV7-9; J: TRBJ1-1; CDR3: ASSPYEGNTEAF
V: TRBV10-3; J: TRBJ1-1; CDR3: AISESDTEAF
V: TRBV5-8; J: TRBJ2-7; CDR3: ASSPRQGWVYEQY
V: TRBV7-2; J: TRBJ1-1; CDR3: ASREGDRGGGTEAF
V: TRBV2; J: TRBJ2-2; CDR3: ASRTEGLRNTGELF
V: TRBV4-1; J: TRBJ2-1; CDR3: ASSQDRRTTNEQF
V: TRBV12-3/TRBV12-4; J: TRBJ2-3; CDR3: ASSPLELGRTDTQY